The clone carrying this TCR beta chain was seen more than once but under ten times. Its target is unknown. MiXCR, run by TCRdb on the 5' RACE reads, gives a single entry per CDR3 protein. The sample comprises just under 600,000 distinct CDR3 sequences, roughly 12% of which are singletons, and around 15% rests with the top ten. This sample is drawn from a study of T cells after yellow fever vaccination. Germline CDR1 is SGHDT and CDR2 is YYEEEE. Trimming shortened V by 0 bases and J by 4 bases, and 13 bases separated the two germline ends. There are 15 residues in the CDR3. Findings and caveats of the study: Post-booster repertoires again held most primary-vaccination clones (approximately 96% CD4, roughly 88% CD8).

This receptor was obtained from a man aged 30 to 45 who received the YFV17D yellow fever vaccine. The chain carries TRBV5-6 and TRBJ1-1, with no clear D. The specimen was PBMCs, collected on the day of the yellow fever booster vaccination. The CDR3 is CASSLDWGLATEAFF. In nucleotides, the CDR3 is TGTGCCAGCAGCTTGGATTGGGGTCTGGCCACTGAAGCTTTCTTT.